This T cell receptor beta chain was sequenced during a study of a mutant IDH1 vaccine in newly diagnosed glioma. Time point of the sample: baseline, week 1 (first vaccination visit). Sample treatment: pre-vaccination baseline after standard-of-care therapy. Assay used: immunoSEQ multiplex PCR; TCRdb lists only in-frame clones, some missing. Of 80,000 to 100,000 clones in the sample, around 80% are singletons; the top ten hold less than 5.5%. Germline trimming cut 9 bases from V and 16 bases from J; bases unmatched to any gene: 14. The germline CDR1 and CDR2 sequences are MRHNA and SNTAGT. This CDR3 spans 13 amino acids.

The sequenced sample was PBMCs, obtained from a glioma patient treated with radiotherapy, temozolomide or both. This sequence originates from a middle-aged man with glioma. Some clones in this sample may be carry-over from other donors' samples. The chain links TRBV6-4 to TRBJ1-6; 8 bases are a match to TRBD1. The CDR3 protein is CARTRRGLVGLHF. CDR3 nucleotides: TGTGCCAGAACCCGCAGGGGGCTCGTAGGGCTCCACTTT.